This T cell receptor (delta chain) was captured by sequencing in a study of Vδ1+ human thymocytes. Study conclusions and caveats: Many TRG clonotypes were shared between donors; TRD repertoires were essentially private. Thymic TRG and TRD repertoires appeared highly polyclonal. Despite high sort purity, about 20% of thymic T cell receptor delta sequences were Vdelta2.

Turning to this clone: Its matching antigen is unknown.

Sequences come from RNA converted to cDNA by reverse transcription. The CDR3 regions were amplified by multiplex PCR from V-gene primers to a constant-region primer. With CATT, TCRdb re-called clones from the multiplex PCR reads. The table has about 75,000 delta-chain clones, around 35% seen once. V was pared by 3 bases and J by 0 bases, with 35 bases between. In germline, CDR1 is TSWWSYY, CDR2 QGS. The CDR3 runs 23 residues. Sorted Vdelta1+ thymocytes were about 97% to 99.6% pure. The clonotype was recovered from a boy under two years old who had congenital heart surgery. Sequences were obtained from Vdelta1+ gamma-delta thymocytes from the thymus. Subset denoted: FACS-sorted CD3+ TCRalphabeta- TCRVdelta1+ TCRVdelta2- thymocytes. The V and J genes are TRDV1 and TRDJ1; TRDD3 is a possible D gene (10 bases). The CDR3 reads CALGEPPSYPTGGSGGYTDKLIF. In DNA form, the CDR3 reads TGTGCTCTTGGGGAGCCCCCTTCCTACCCAACTGGGGGATCCGGCGGGTACACCGATAAACTCATCTTT.